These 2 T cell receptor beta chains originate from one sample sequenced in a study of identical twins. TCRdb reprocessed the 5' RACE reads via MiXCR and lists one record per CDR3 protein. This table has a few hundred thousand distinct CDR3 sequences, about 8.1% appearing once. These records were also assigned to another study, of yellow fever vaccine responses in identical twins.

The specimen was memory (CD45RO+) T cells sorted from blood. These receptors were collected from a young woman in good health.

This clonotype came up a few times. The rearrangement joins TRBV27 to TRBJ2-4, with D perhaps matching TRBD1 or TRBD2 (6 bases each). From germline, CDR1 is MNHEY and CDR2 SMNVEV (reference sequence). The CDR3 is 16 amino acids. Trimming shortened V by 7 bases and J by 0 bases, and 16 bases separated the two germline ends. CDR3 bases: TGTGCCAGCACCCTAAGGGGGGATTTAGCCAAAAACATTCAGTACTTC. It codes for CASTLRGDLAKNIQYF.

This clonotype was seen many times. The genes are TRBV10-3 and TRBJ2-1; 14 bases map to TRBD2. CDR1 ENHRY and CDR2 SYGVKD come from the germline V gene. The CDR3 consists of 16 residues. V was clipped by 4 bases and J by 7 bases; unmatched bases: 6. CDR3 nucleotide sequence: TGTGCCATCAGTGGGACTAGCGGGGGGCCGGAGAATGAGCAGTTCTTC. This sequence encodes CAISGTSGGPENEQFF.